The 32 T cell receptor beta chains below were found in one sample sequenced in a study of shared clonotypes between healthy human individuals. TCRdb keeps only in-frame clones here, not all; method: immunoSEQ multiplex PCR. The sample contains fewer than 1.6 million clones, 97% to 99% of which appear only once. The sequenced material came from naive CD4+ T cells sorted from blood. Subset here: CD45RA+ positively selected. These receptors all stem from a man in his thirties or forties in good health.

The rearrangement uses TRBV5-1 and TRBJ2-7, with 10 bases fitting TRBD1. The CDR3 extends over 14 amino acids. The germline CDR1 and CDR2 sequences are SGHRS and YFSETQ. J was trimmed by 5 bases and V by 4 bases; bases with no gene match: 6. The CDR3 is CASSRDRGYDEQYF. CDR3 sequence (DNA): TGCGCCAGCAGCAGGGACAGGGGTTATGACGAGCAGTACTTC.

The chain uses TRBV4-2 and TRBJ2-4; D gene uncertain. Germline V gives CDR1 LGHNA, CDR2 YNFKEQ. The CDR3 covers 14 residues. The ends were cut back, 0 bases at V and 9 bases at J, with 12 bases in the middle. The CDR3: CASSQDEGLGIQYF. In nucleotides, the CDR3 is TGTGCCAGCAGCCAAGATGAAGGGTTGGGCATTCAGTACTTC.

V and J are TRBV5-5 and TRBJ2-7; D gene ambiguous. V lost 0 bases and J lost 1, with 11 bases in between. The germline V gene encodes CDR1 SGHKS and CDR2 YYEKEE (reference sequence). This CDR3 is 15 amino acids long. CDR3 in DNA: TGTGCCAGCAGCTTGGTTGTGGCGTGGTCCTACGAGCAGTACTTC. It translates to CASSLVVAWSYEQYF.

J is TRBJ1-1 and V is TRBV19; D gene unclear. From germline, CDR1 is LNHDA and CDR2 SQIVND (reference sequence). With 3 bases removed from V and 12 bases from J, the gap between germline ends came to 23 bases. The CDR3 spans 15 residues. For the CDR3, the DNA is TGTGCCAGTAGTATTTTCCCGGATATGGGAACCCCCCCTTTCTTT. Translating gives CASSIFPDMGTPPFF.

A note on this clone: Other DNA sequences in this specimen translate into the identical CDR3. The V call is TRBV5-1, the J call TRBJ2-7; D remains unclear. The germline V gene has CDR1 SGHRS and CDR2 YFSETQ. CDR3 length: 13 amino acids. V was cut by 4 bases and J by 0 bases, with 8 bases left in between. CDR3 sequence: CASSGPASYEQYF. The CDR3 DNA is TGCGCCAGCAGCGGTCCTGCCTCCTACGAGCAGTACTTC. The whole variable domain, remainder taken from reference TRBV5-1 and TRBJ2-7, is KAGVTQTPRYLIKTRGQQVTLSCSPISGHRSVSWYQQTPGQGLQFLFEYFSETQRNKGNFPGRFSGRQFSNSRSEMNVSTLELGDSALYLCASSGPASYEQYFGPGTRLTVT.

About this clone itself: The sample holds other DNA sequences that translate to the same CDR3. This chain joins TRBV6-6 and TRBJ2-7; 11 positions agree with TRBD1. J lost 4 bases, V lost 6 bases, and 5 bases had no gene match. CDR1 MNHNY and CDR2 SVGAGI come from the germline V gene (reference sequence). The CDR3 length is 14 residues. The CDR3 DNA follows: TGTGCCAGCAGCATCGGGACAGGGGGATACGAGCAGTACTTC. This translates into CASSIGTGGYEQYF.

CDR3 nucleotides: TGTGCCAGCAGCTTAACAAACCGGGACGAGCAGTACTTC. Amino acids: CASSLTNRDEQYF. The chain couples TRBV11-3 to TRBJ2-7; D gene uncertain. Germline CDR1 SGHNT, CDR2 YENEEA. Trimming cost V 2 bases and J 5 bases, with 10 bases left between them. This CDR3 comprises 13 residues.

The chain links TRBV7-6 to TRBJ2-5, with a weak D call TRBD2 (6 bases). Between the trimmed V and J ends, which lost 4 bases and 7 bases, there was a span of 19 bases. Germline V gives CDR1 SGHVS, CDR2 FNYEAQ. This CDR3 spans 15 amino acids. The CDR3 DNA sequence: TGTGCCAGCAGCTCTGGGGTGACGGGAGAAGGGACCCAGTACTTC. This translates into CASSSGVTGEGTQYF.

The chain uses TRBV12-5 and TRBJ2-1, with D possibly matching TRBD2 (5 bases). The CDR3 runs to 16 residues. Trimming pared 1 base from V and 10 bases from J, leaving 20 bases between. Germline CDR1 LGHNT, CDR2 FRNRAP. CDR3: CASGLGVVSLLAEQFF. The DNA of the CDR3 is TGTGCTAGTGGTTTGGGGGTAGTAAGTTTGTTAGCGGAGCAGTTCTTC.

The CDR3 bases are TGTGCCAGCAGCAAAACCGGGACAGGGCTCTACGAGCAGTACTTC. As protein: CASSKTGTGLYEQYF. The chain recombines TRBV7-6 with TRBJ2-7; 9 positions agree with TRBD1. The CDR3 covers 15 residues. V was pared by 5 bases and J by 3 bases, with 8 bases of the junction left unmatched. Germline lookup yields CDR1 SGHVS and CDR2 FNYEAQ.

The V and J genes are TRBV29-1 and TRBJ2-1; D not certain. Germline values: CDR1 SQVTM, CDR2 ANQGSEA. V lost 4 bases, J lost 3 bases, and 10 bases lay in between. The CDR3 has 13 amino acids. In DNA, the CDR3 is TGCAGCGTTGTTCAGGACCTCTACAATGAGCAGTTCTTC. The encoded protein is CSVVQDLYNEQFF.

V gene TRBV2 combines with J gene TRBJ2-1, with D possibly TRBD2 on 6 matching bases. V lost 4 bases and J lost 5, with 12 bases in between. The CDR3 is 14 residues long. Germline values: CDR1 SNHLY, CDR2 FYNNEI. CDR3 sequence: CASSGSGGNNEQFF. Here the CDR3 DNA reads TGTGCCAGCAGTGGGTCCGGCGGGAACAATGAGCAGTTCTTC.

CDR3 in amino acids: CASSPPSEGRDTQYF. CDR3 bases: TGTGCCAGCTCACCACCCTCCGAGGGTAGAGATACGCAGTATTTT. The genes are TRBV18 and TRBJ2-3; TRBD2 might be the D (5 bases). This CDR3 is 15 amino acids long. The V gene's germline CDR1 is KGHSH and CDR2 LQKENI. The V end lost 0 bases, the J end lost 5 bases, and 12 bases lay between the germline ends.

The CDR3 protein is CASLTGLALGETQYF. The CDR3 DNA reads as TGTGCCAGTCTGACGGGACTAGCGCTCGGCGAGACCCAGTACTTC. The chain carries TRBV7-2 and TRBJ2-5, with TRBD2 identical over 10 bases. Looked up from germline, CDR1 is SGHTA and CDR2 is FQGNSA. After removal of 9 bases from V and 5 bases from J, the junction contained 12 bases not matched to a gene. The CDR3 contains 15 residues.

This sequence joins TRBV5-4 and TRBJ1-3, with D perhaps TRBD1 (5 bases). The germline V gene encodes CDR1 SGHNT and CDR2 YYREEE (reference sequence). There are 16 residues in the CDR3. The V and J ends lost 2 bases and 0 bases respectively, with 12 bases between them. In DNA form, the CDR3 reads TGTGCCAGCAGCTTAACGGGCAGGGTCTCTGGAAACACCATATATTTT. Its protein product is CASSLTGRVSGNTIYF.

This chain joins TRBV28 and TRBJ2-1, with D perhaps TRBD2 (7 bases). Germline assignment: CDR1 MDHEN and CDR2 SYDVKM. The CDR3 has 15 amino acids. Trimming cost V 6 bases and J 6 bases, with 18 bases left between them. This chain's CDR3 is CASRKGGGGRNEQFF. CDR3 coding DNA: TGTGCCAGCAGGAAGGGGGGAGGGGGTCGCAATGAGCAGTTCTTC.

The chain uses TRBV28 and TRBJ2-5, with 8 bases fitting TRBD1. This CDR3 is 15 amino acids long. CDR1 is MDHEN and CDR2 is SYDVKM in the germline V gene. V lost 6 bases, J lost 3 bases, and 9 bases stayed unmatched. For the CDR3, the DNA is TGTGCCAGCAGCCAAGCCGGGACAGGAGAAGAGACCCAGTACTTC. It specifies CASSQAGTGEETQYF.

The chain has TRBV29-1 and TRBJ1-5; 8 bases are a match to TRBD1. This CDR3 contains 14 residues. Per germline, CDR1 SQVTM and CDR2 ANQGSEA. Unmatched junction bases numbered 7, after V lost 6 bases and J lost 3 bases. The CDR3 protein is CSVPDRVVNQPQHF. The CDR3 coding sequence is TGCAGCGTACCGGACAGGGTGGTCAATCAGCCCCAGCATTTT.

This sequence joins TRBV5-8 and TRBJ2-3; tentative D call: TRBD2 (5 bases). Germline CDR1 SGHTS, CDR2 YDEGEE. The CDR3 covers 17 residues. V shed 3 bases and J shed 3 bases, with 20 bases lying between them. In nucleotides, the CDR3 is TGTGCCAGCAGCTCCACTACCGGCCTCGGGGATACAGATACGCAGTATTTT. Translation gives CASSSTTGLGDTDTQYF.

V is TRBV25-1 and J is TRBJ2-1; D uncertain. V shed 2 bases and J shed 11 bases, with 13 bases lying between them. Germline CDR1 reads MGHDK; CDR2 reads SYGVNS. The CDR3 is 13 amino acids. CDR3 protein: CASSEALRFKQFF. Here the CDR3 DNA reads TGTGCCAGCAGTGAAGCCCTCAGGTTTAAGCAGTTCTTC.

The J gene is TRBJ1-1, the V gene TRBV7-9; D is unclear. Germline V gene sequence: CDR1 SEHNR, CDR2 FQNEAQ (reference sequence). V was shortened by 2 bases and J by 4 bases, with 11 bases between the two germline ends. The CDR3 has 14 residues. The DNA of the CDR3 is TGTGCCAGCAGCTTACGCCGGGAATCCACTGAAGCTTTCTTT. It is translated as CASSLRRESTEAFF.

The V call is TRBV2, the J call TRBJ2-5; TRBD2 matches 7 bases. CDR1 and CDR2 from the germline V gene are SNHLY and FYNNEI. V was pared by 3 bases and J by 5 bases, with 6 bases of the junction left unmatched. The CDR3 runs to 14 residues. The CDR3 DNA sequence: TGTGCCAGCAGTGAGGGGGAGGGTACGGAGACCCAGTACTTC. Residues: CASSEGEGTETQYF.

This clone has only one observation. The DNA of the CDR3 is TGTGCCACCGGACACCCTAGCACAGATACGCAGTATTTT. Protein: CATGHPSTDTQYF. The chain links TRBV10-3 to TRBJ2-3; D may be TRBD1 (5 bases). Germline values: CDR1 ENHRY, CDR2 SYGVKD. There are 13 residues in the CDR3. V was cut by 10 bases and J by 0 bases, with 11 bases left in between.

In DNA, the CDR3 is TGTGCCAGCAGCTTATCCCTTCTACCGACAGATACGCAGTATTTT. This encodes CASSLSLLPTDTQYF. The chain couples TRBV7-3 to TRBJ2-3; D is undetermined. V was shortened by 2 bases and J by 3 bases, with 12 bases between the two germline ends. The germline V gene has CDR1 SGHTA and CDR2 FQGTGA. The CDR3 has 15 amino acids.

This sequence joins TRBV29-1 and TRBJ2-3; D perhaps matches TRBD1 (5 bases). Trimming took off 3 bases at V and 2 bases at J, with 12 bases between the two ends. This CDR3 contains 14 residues. CDR1 is SQVTM and CDR2 is ANQGSEA in the germline V gene. CDR3 sequence reads: CSVESRVHTDTQYF. DNA of the CDR3: TGCAGCGTTGAGTCCAGGGTTCACACAGATACGCAGTATTTT.

The V gene is TRBV6-6, the J gene TRBJ1-1; D uncertain. CDR3 size: 14 residues. Germline V gene sequence: CDR1 MNHNY, CDR2 SVGAGI (reference sequence). V shed 2 bases and J shed 0 bases, with 7 bases lying between them. This chain's CDR3 is CASSYESMNTEAFF. The CDR3 nucleotides are TGTGCCAGCAGTTACGAGAGTATGAACACTGAAGCTTTCTTT.

This rearrangement joins TRBV2 to TRBJ1-3, with D unresolved. CDR1 SNHLY and CDR2 FYNNEI come from the germline V gene. Trimming left V 1 base short and J 2 bases short, with 9 bases between. CDR3 size: 15 residues. CDR3 sequence (DNA): TGTGCCAGCAGTGAAGTGTCCCAGGCTGGAAACACCATATATTTT. Translation gives CASSEVSQAGNTIYF.

V gene TRBV5-1 combines with J gene TRBJ2-1; D is possibly TRBD1 or TRBD2 (5 bases each). The CDR3 is 16 amino acids. V was shortened by 4 bases and J by 0 bases, with 14 bases between the two germline ends. Germline V gene data show CDR1 as SGHRS and CDR2 as YFSETQ. The CDR3: CASSRLGPSSYNEQFF. As DNA, the CDR3 is TGCGCCAGCAGCCGTCTGGGACCTAGCTCCTACAATGAGCAGTTCTTC.

J is TRBJ2-7 and V is TRBV5-4; the match to TRBD2 covers 8 bases. CDR3 length: 12 amino acids. In germline, CDR1 is SGHNT, CDR2 YYREEE (reference sequence). Trimming removed 4 bases from V and 8 bases from J; junction bases left unmatched: 5. The CDR3 region has the DNA TGTGCCAGCAGCGTAATAGCGGGGAAGCAGTACTTC. It is translated as CASSVIAGKQYF.

This chain's CDR3 is CASSLANPRQGWYGYTF. CDR3 DNA: TGTGCCAGCAGCTTAGCCAATCCCCGACAGGGGTGGTATGGCTACACCTTC. The V gene is TRBV7-8, the J gene TRBJ1-2, with 8 bases aligning to TRBD1. Per the germline V gene, CDR1 is SGHVS and CDR2 is FQNEAQ. With V trimmed by 0 bases and J by 5 bases, 11 bases remained unmatched. CDR3 length: 17 residues.

This clone was seen only once. This CDR3 is CASRKTGANYGYTF. CDR3 coding DNA: TGCGCCAGCAGGAAGACAGGAGCTAACTATGGCTACACCTTC. The chain links TRBV5-1 to TRBJ1-2, with TRBD1 as a possible D gene (6 bases). Germline V gene sequence: CDR1 SGHRS, CDR2 YFSETQ. With 5 bases removed from V and 0 bases from J, the gap between germline ends came to 11 bases. This CDR3 spans 14 amino acids.

The V call is TRBV7-2, the J call TRBJ2-2; no firm D call. The V gene lost 5 bases and the J gene lost 2 bases, with 6 bases spanning the gap. CDR1 and CDR2 (germline): SGHTA, FQGNSA. The CDR3 runs to 13 residues. The CDR3 here is CASSLFNTGELFF. The CDR3 coding sequence is TGTGCCAGCAGCCTATTCAACACCGGGGAGCTGTTTTTT.